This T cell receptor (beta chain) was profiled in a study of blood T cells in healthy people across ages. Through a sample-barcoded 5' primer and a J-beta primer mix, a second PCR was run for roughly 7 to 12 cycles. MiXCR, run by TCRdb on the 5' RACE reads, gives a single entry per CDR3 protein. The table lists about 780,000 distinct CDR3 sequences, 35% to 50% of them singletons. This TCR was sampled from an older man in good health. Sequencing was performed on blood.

The CDR3 DNA sequence: TGTGCCAGCAGTTTTCCGGGGGGTGGAGAGACCCAGTACTTC. Amino acid sequence: CASSFPGGGETQYF. The chain is built from TRBV12-3 or TRBV12-4 and TRBJ2-7, with 7 nucleotides matching TRBD2. The last part of the DNA fits TRBJ2-5 better; the J call may be wrong. This CDR3 spans 14 amino acids.